The rows below give T cell receptor beta chains drawn from one sample of a study of CD8 T cell repertoires and HIV-1 epitope variants. The assay was immunoSEQ multiplex PCR, and TCRdb's table has in-frame clones only and misses some. This sample has about 5,000 clones, with about 67% found just once. For these TCRs, the target antigens are not known. Sequenced sample: cultured CD8+ T cells derived from PBMCs. Receptor source: a male donor with HIV. CDR3s include the opening cysteine and the closing phenylalanine or tryptophan. D genes are given only for firm matches.

>TRBJ2-1|15|TRBV7-2|TRBD2
CASRIGGGTAWEQFF
>TRBJ2-7|15|TRBV19|NA
CASSILGGMGYEQYF
>TRBJ2-7|14|TRBV5-4|TRBD2
CASSLGGGNNEQYF
>TRBJ2-7|16|TRBV4-2|TRBD2
CASSLSSTSGSDEQYF
>TRBJ1-1|17|TRBV28|TRBD1
CASSAPGQGAYKTEAFF
>TRBJ1-3|15|TRBV10-3|NA
CAISESRDTGNTIYF
>TRBJ2-3|13|TRBV5-5|TRBD2
CASSFREGDTQYF
>TRBJ2-7|13|TRBV5-1|NA
CASSLGGLDEQYF
>TRBJ1-2|17|TRBV5-1|TRBD1
CASSSLLGTGGNYGYTF
>TRBJ2-7|22|TRBV27|TRBD2
CATRHIRREWVLAGPISYEQYF
>TRBJ2-2|17|TRBV11-1|TRBD1
CASSPLTRGIGAGELFF
>TRBJ2-2|17|TRBV5-1|NA
CASKKIDRPFNPGELFF
>TRBJ2-1|13|TRBV11-1|NA
CASSLVSVNEQFF
>TRBJ1-1|15|TRBV6-5|NA
CASSYMGHANTEAFF
>TRBJ2-7|16|TRBV27|TRBD2
CASSSPTSGRFYEQYF
>TRBJ1-4|17|TRBV28|TRBD1
CASSPLRDRRQDEKLFF
>TRBJ2-5|15|TRBV15|NA
CATSRSGESQETQYF
>TRBJ2-2|14|TRBV9|NA
CASSSGGDTGELFF
>TRBJ1-3|15|TRBV4-2|NA
CASSQIQFSGNTIYF
>TRBJ2-7|16|TRBV4-1|TRBD1
CASSLSGTGGINEQYF
>TRBJ2-1|14|TRBV27|TRBD2
CASSSQSSGAPQFF
>TRBJ2-7|14|TRBV19|NA
CASSTLATEYEQYF
>TRBJ2-1|16|TRBV7-6|NA
CASSRPAGTSYNEQFF
>TRBJ1-1|15|TRBV6-5|TRBD1
CASSYSATGGTEAFF
>TRBJ2-7|15|TRBV4-3|NA
CASSQDVGGSYEQYF
>TRBJ2-7|15|TRBV27|TRBD1
CASSLSGDGPTGEYF
>TRBJ2-7|11|TRBV30|NA
CAWGLATLQYF
>TRBJ2-7|15|TRBV7-8|TRBD1
CASSSSGQGSYEQYF
>TRBJ2-2|12|TRBV29-1|NA
CSVLKGTGELFF
>TRBJ2-7|12|TRBV27|NA
CATRGNSYEQYF
>TRBJ2-7|14|TRBV14|NA
CASSPTSSHREQYF
>TRBJ1-1|16|TRBV7-6|TRBD1
CASSIAQGAGITEAFF
>TRBJ2-1|15|TRBV5-1|NA
CASSLERVAYNEQFF
>TRBJ2-2|15|TRBV19|TRBD1
CASTRQGAHTGELFF
>TRBJ2-7|13|TRBV5-4|NA
CASSLGGASEQYF
>TRBJ2-2|16|TRBV7-7|TRBD2
CASSSFPGGNTGELFF
>TRBJ1-2|14|TRBV10-3|NA
CAISESPDTYGYTF
>TRBJ2-3|16|TRBV4-3|NA
CASSQAPGASTDTQYF